This T cell receptor beta chain was captured by sequencing in a study of identical twins. Germline CDR1 is MNHEY and CDR2 is SVGEGT. The CDR3 runs to 14 residues. The V and J ends lost 7 bases and 5 bases respectively, with 14 bases between them. From the 5' RACE reads, TCRdb called clonotypes with MiXCR, one entry per CDR3 protein. This sample carries 700,000 or so distinct CDR3 sequences, about 20% of them seen once, and the ten largest clones take around 4.4%. Study results and limitations: For out-of-frame beta sequences, excess twin sharing was weaker. A lower insertion count was a feature of abundant cord blood beta clonotypes, with no such feature in memory repertoires.

This clonotype was detected ten times or more. Its specificity is not known. These records were also assigned to another study, of T cells expressing NK-cell markers. From that paper: According to the study, TCR beta repertoires originated from sorted CD3+CD56+NKG2C+, CD3+CD56+NKG2C- and CD3+CD56-NKG2C+ T cells. Sequenced donors, eight in total, included seven who were HCMV-seropositive and one who was seronegative.

The V and J genes are TRBV6-2 or TRBV6-3 and TRBJ1-4; no firm D call. The TCR originated in a woman in her late teens or twenties in good health. The sample comprised PBMCs. DNA of the CDR3: TGTGCCAGCACCCGGACCCGAGTAAATGAAAAACTGTTTTTT. It specifies CASTRTRVNEKLFF.